Listed below are T cell receptor beta chains from one sample, sequenced in a study of blood T cells in healthy people across ages. TCRdb itself ran the 5' RACE reads through MiXCR, one entry per CDR3 protein. The sample lists more than 1,000,000 distinct CDR3 sequences; around 27% were seen once. These sequences were also reported in another study, on T cells of mothers and their children.

What was sequenced was blood. Source of these receptors: a girl between 2 and 10 years old in good health. CDR3s include the opening cysteine and the closing phenylalanine or tryptophan. Fields, in order: J gene, V gene, D gene, clone size, CDR3 protein, CDR3 DNA. A D gene is named only where the DNA matches it firmly. Clone size is stated in some rows and not others, as once, few, many or a class when expanded.

j_gene: TRBJ2-5; v_gene: TRBV12-3/TRBV12-4; d_gene: TRBD2; abundance: few; CDR3aa: CASSLPGLVFQETQYF; CDR3nt: TGTGCCAGCAGTTTGCCGGGACTAGTGTTCCAAGAGACCCAGTACTTC
j_gene: TRBJ2-3; v_gene: TRBV7-9; d_gene: -; abundance: few; CDR3aa: CASSLVRSDTQYF; CDR3nt: TGTGCCAGCAGCTTAGTAAGGTCAGATACGCAGTATTTT
j_gene: TRBJ2-5; v_gene: TRBV4-2; d_gene: -; abundance: once; CDR3aa: CASSQDPRQQETQYF; CDR3nt: TGTGCCAGCAGCCAAGATCCTAGACAGCAAGAGACCCAGTACTTC
j_gene: TRBJ1-4; v_gene: TRBV5-1; d_gene: -; abundance: few; CDR3aa: CASSLGIATNEKLFF; CDR3nt: TGCGCCAGCAGCTTGGGGATTGCAACTAATGAAAAACTGTTTTTT
j_gene: TRBJ1-4; v_gene: TRBV7-9; d_gene: -; abundance: -; CDR3aa: CASSSPGPNYEKLFF; CDR3nt: TGTGCCAGCAGCTCCCCAGGTCCCAATTATGAAAAACTGTTTTTT
j_gene: TRBJ2-7; v_gene: TRBV12-3/TRBV12-4; d_gene: -; abundance: many; CDR3aa: CASSLAAYEQYF; CDR3nt: TGTGCCAGCAGTTTAGCGGCCTACGAGCAGTACTTC
j_gene: TRBJ2-5; v_gene: TRBV20-1; d_gene: -; abundance: few; CDR3aa: CSQRKGGAETQYF; CDR3nt: TGCAGTCAACGAAAGGGGGGGGCGGAGACCCAGTACTTC
j_gene: TRBJ1-3; v_gene: TRBV29-1; d_gene: -; abundance: -; CDR3aa: CSATGPRVDTIYF; CDR3nt: TGCAGCGCGACAGGCCCGAGGGTGGACACCATATATTTT
j_gene: TRBJ2-3; v_gene: TRBV12-3/TRBV12-4; d_gene: -; abundance: -; CDR3aa: CASSLRLAPSTDTQYF; CDR3nt: TGTGCCAGCAGTTTAAGGCTAGCGCCTTCCACAGATACGCAGTATTTT
j_gene: TRBJ2-2; v_gene: TRBV4-2; d_gene: -; abundance: few; CDR3aa: CASSQDLGAGQAGELFF; CDR3nt: TGTGCCAGCAGCCAAGACTTGGGAGCGGGACAAGCCGGGGAGCTGTTTTTT
j_gene: TRBJ1-1; v_gene: TRBV29-1; d_gene: TRBD1; abundance: few; CDR3aa: CSVEETHRGTEAFF; CDR3nt: TGCAGCGTTGAAGAAACCCACAGGGGCACTGAAGCTTTCTTT
j_gene: TRBJ1-2; v_gene: TRBV2; d_gene: -; abundance: few; CDR3aa: CASTAGLDGYTF; CDR3nt: TGTGCCAGCACCGCAGGGTTGGATGGCTACACCTTC
j_gene: TRBJ2-5; v_gene: TRBV5-1; d_gene: -; abundance: few; CDR3aa: CASSLTDLQETQYF; CDR3nt: TGCGCCAGCAGCTTGACGGACCTTCAAGAGACCCAGTACTTC
j_gene: TRBJ2-7; v_gene: TRBV18; d_gene: -; abundance: -; CDR3aa: CASSPTTGNPYEQYF; CDR3nt: TGTGCCAGCTCACCTACAACAGGGAACCCCTACGAGCAGTACTTC
j_gene: TRBJ1-5; v_gene: TRBV4-2; d_gene: -; abundance: -; CDR3aa: CASSQATQGAQPQHF; CDR3nt: TGTGCCAGCAGCCAAGCCACCCAAGGGGCGCAGCCCCAGCATTTT
j_gene: TRBJ2-5; v_gene: TRBV7-2; d_gene: -; abundance: few; CDR3aa: CASSFWTLEETQYF; CDR3nt: TGTGCCAGCAGCTTCTGGACGCTGGAAGAGACCCAGTACTTC
j_gene: TRBJ2-7; v_gene: TRBV7-8; d_gene: TRBD1; abundance: few; CDR3aa: CASSPNLQGANEQYF; CDR3nt: TGTGCCAGCAGCCCCAACCTTCAGGGGGCTAACGAGCAGTACTTC
j_gene: TRBJ1-2; v_gene: TRBV6-5; d_gene: -; abundance: once; CDR3aa: CASSLQGFNYGYTF; CDR3nt: TGTGCCAGCAGTTTACAGGGATTTAACTATGGCTACACCTTC
j_gene: TRBJ2-1; v_gene: TRBV20-1; d_gene: -; abundance: few; CDR3aa: CSAQSPSDEQFF; CDR3nt: TGCAGTGCTCAATCCCCCAGCGATGAGCAGTTCTTC
j_gene: TRBJ2-5; v_gene: TRBV6-6; d_gene: -; abundance: -; CDR3aa: CASTFSRETQYF; CDR3nt: TGTGCCAGCACGTTTAGTCGGGAGACCCAGTACTTC
j_gene: TRBJ1-5; v_gene: TRBV19; d_gene: -; abundance: -; CDR3aa: CASSITSSGNQPQHF; CDR3nt: TGTGCCAGTAGTATAACGAGCTCAGGCAATCAGCCCCAGCATTTT
j_gene: TRBJ2-2; v_gene: TRBV20-1; d_gene: -; abundance: -; CDR3aa: CSASTRARGETGELFF; CDR3nt: TGCAGTGCTAGTACGAGGGCCAGGGGTGAAACCGGGGAGCTGTTTTTT
j_gene: TRBJ2-5; v_gene: TRBV6-1; d_gene: TRBD2; abundance: once; CDR3aa: CASSDPSGGPVFF; CDR3nt: TGTGCCAGCAGTGACCCGAGCGGGGGGCCTGTGTTCTTC
j_gene: TRBJ2-7; v_gene: TRBV9; d_gene: -; abundance: -; CDR3aa: CASSEVKGDLTYEQYF; CDR3nt: TGTGCCAGCAGCGAAGTAAAGGGAGACCTAACCTACGAGCAGTACTTC
j_gene: TRBJ1-1; v_gene: TRBV11-1; d_gene: TRBD1; abundance: -; CDR3aa: CASSLNRGRRNTEAFF; CDR3nt: TGTGCCAGCAGCTTAAACAGGGGGCGAAGGAACACTGAAGCTTTCTTT
j_gene: TRBJ2-3; v_gene: TRBV28; d_gene: TRBD1; abundance: -; CDR3aa: CASSHDRVGSDTQYF; CDR3nt: TGTGCCAGCAGTCATGACAGGGTAGGCTCTGATACGCAGTATTTT
j_gene: TRBJ1-3; v_gene: TRBV5-1; d_gene: TRBD1; abundance: -; CDR3aa: CASSLELRTGGKNTIYF; CDR3nt: TGCGCCAGCAGCTTGGAGTTGCGGACAGGGGGTAAAAACACCATATATTTT
j_gene: TRBJ2-1; v_gene: TRBV7-3; d_gene: -; abundance: few; CDR3aa: CASSPHPWGSDYNEQFF; CDR3nt: TGTGCCAGCAGCCCCCACCCGTGGGGGTCCGACTACAATGAGCAGTTCTTC
j_gene: TRBJ1-5; v_gene: TRBV9; d_gene: -; abundance: -; CDR3aa: CASSVGTEDYPQHF; CDR3nt: TGTGCCAGCAGCGTGGGGACGGAGGATTACCCCCAGCATTTT
j_gene: TRBJ2-3; v_gene: TRBV7-7; d_gene: -; abundance: few; CDR3aa: CASSQTDSTDTQYF; CDR3nt: TGTGCTAGCAGCCAAACGGACAGCACAGATACGCAGTATTTT
j_gene: TRBJ2-5; v_gene: TRBV9; d_gene: TRBD2; abundance: few; CDR3aa: CASSVGPSGETQYF; CDR3nt: TGTGCCAGCAGCGTAGGGCCTAGCGGAGAGACCCAGTACTTC
j_gene: TRBJ2-5; v_gene: TRBV27; d_gene: -; abundance: few; CDR3aa: CASSLKPSLGETQYF; CDR3nt: TGTGCCAGCAGTTTAAAGCCGTCGTTAGGAGAGACCCAGTACTTC
j_gene: TRBJ2-2; v_gene: TRBV27; d_gene: TRBD2; abundance: -; CDR3aa: CASRRPGLAGRHTGELFF; CDR3nt: TGTGCCAGCAGGCGTCCGGGACTAGCGGGACGACACACCGGGGAGCTGTTTTTT
j_gene: TRBJ2-5; v_gene: TRBV21-1; d_gene: -; abundance: few; CDR3aa: CASSKEFLRTGAQGTQYF; CDR3nt: TGTGCCAGCAGCAAAGAATTCCTTCGGACAGGGGCCCAGGGGACCCAGTACTTC
j_gene: TRBJ1-2; v_gene: TRBV19; d_gene: -; abundance: -; CDR3aa: CASSIANDNYGYTF; CDR3nt: TGTGCCAGTAGTATAGCGAATGATAACTATGGCTACACCTTC
j_gene: TRBJ2-3; v_gene: TRBV11-2; d_gene: TRBD2; abundance: once; CDR3aa: CASSLLTGGPIRDTQYF; CDR3nt: TGTGCCAGCAGCTTACTCACGGGGGGGCCAATCAGAGATACGCAGTATTTT
j_gene: TRBJ2-7; v_gene: TRBV20-1; d_gene: TRBD1; abundance: many; CDR3aa: CRPTRQGAHEQYF; CDR3nt: TGCAGACCCACCCGACAGGGGGCTCACGAGCAGTACTTC
j_gene: TRBJ2-3; v_gene: TRBV12-3/TRBV12-4; d_gene: TRBD1; abundance: -; CDR3aa: CASSTKEGQGIFTDTQYF; CDR3nt: TGTGCCAGCAGCACCAAGGAAGGACAGGGGATTTTCACAGATACGCAGTATTTT
j_gene: TRBJ1-1; v_gene: TRBV6-5; d_gene: -; abundance: few; CDR3aa: CASSYARGLTEAFF; CDR3nt: TGTGCCAGCAGTTACGCGCGGGGCCTCACTGAAGCTTTCTTT
j_gene: TRBJ1-2; v_gene: TRBV3-1; d_gene: TRBD1; abundance: -; CDR3aa: CASSQIEGTGTLLDYGYTF; CDR3nt: TGTGCCAGCAGCCAAATAGAGGGGACAGGGACCTTGTTGGACTATGGCTACACCTTC
j_gene: TRBJ2-7; v_gene: TRBV20-1; d_gene: TRBD2; abundance: -; CDR3aa: CSALTSGASYEQYF; CDR3nt: TGCAGTGCTCTGACTAGCGGGGCCTCCTACGAGCAGTACTTC
j_gene: TRBJ2-7; v_gene: TRBV18; d_gene: TRBD2; abundance: few; CDR3aa: CASSPGRNPSGSGEQYF; CDR3nt: TGTGCCAGCTCACCAGGGAGGAATCCTAGCGGGAGTGGGGAGCAGTACTTC
j_gene: TRBJ2-2; v_gene: TRBV24-1; d_gene: -; abundance: -; CDR3aa: CATSSSNTGELFF; CDR3nt: TGTGCCACCAGTAGCTCCAACACCGGGGAGCTGTTTTTT